The 9 T cell receptor beta chains below come from one sample, sequenced in a study of cytomegalovirus exposure and HLA in healthy donors. A multiplex PCR was run with 60 Vbeta primers and 13 Jbeta primers. The repertoire was sequenced with immunoSEQ multiplex PCR; TCRdb's copy has only in-frame clones and lacks some. The sample has around 50,000 clones; the top ten hold under 3%. The sequencing sample was made of PBMCs. These receptors all come from a female donor in good health and CMV-seronegative.

V and J are TRBV5-1 and TRBJ2-7; 7 bases are shared with TRBD2. Germline values: CDR1 SGHRS, CDR2 YFSETQ. There are 16 residues in the CDR3. The V segment lost 0 bases and the J segment 3 bases; nucleotides outside the gene matches: 9. The CDR3 coding sequence is TGCGCCAGCAGCTTGGTACTCGGGGGGAGGATCTACGAGCAGTACTTC. Its translation is CASSLVLGGRIYEQYF.

The rearrangement uses TRBV30 and TRBJ1-3; D is unclear. V dropped 3 bases and J dropped 4 bases, with 7 bases sitting between them. The CDR3 is made up of 12 amino acids. Looked up from germline, CDR1 is GTSNPN and CDR2 is SVGIG (reference sequence). This chain's CDR3 is CAWRSPGNTIYF. The CDR3 region has the DNA TGTGCCTGGAGGAGTCCGGGAAACACCATATATTTT.

The chain carries TRBV11-3 and TRBJ1-1; D not certain. Germline-derived CDR1 and CDR2 are SGHNT and YENEEA. The V gene lost 5 bases and the J gene lost 0 bases, with 10 bases spanning the gap. The CDR3 is made up of 14 amino acids. CDR3 protein: CASSRSGMNTEAFF. CDR3 sequence (DNA): TGTGCCAGCAGCCGTTCGGGGATGAACACTGAAGCTTTCTTT.

The chain links TRBV9 to TRBJ1-4, with 7 bases aligning to TRBD1. This CDR3 is built from 16 residues. Per germline, CDR1 SGDLS and CDR2 YYNGEE. V lost 4 bases and J lost 7; bases outside the gene matches: 13. The CDR3 loop is CASSPRGEGGSEKLFF. As DNA, the CDR3 is TGTGCCAGCAGCCCGCGAGGGGAAGGGGGCAGTGAAAAACTGTTTTTT.

The CDR3 bases are TGTGCCAGCAGTTTATGGGGGGAACCTACTGAAGCTTTCTTT. It yields the protein CASSLWGEPTEAFF. J is TRBJ1-1 and V is TRBV27, with TRBD1 as a possible D gene (5 bases). V dropped 1 base and J dropped 5 bases, with 11 bases sitting between them. Germline assignment: CDR1 MNHEY and CDR2 SMNVEV (reference sequence). CDR3 length: 14 residues.

The V call is TRBV5-6, the J call TRBJ2-2; 9 bases line up with TRBD1. Germline V lookup: CDR1 SGHDT, CDR2 YYEEEE. J lost 3 bases, V lost 1 base, and 4 bases had no gene match. This CDR3 is 16 amino acids long. The CDR3 DNA sequence: TGTGCCAGCAGCTTGTTCAGGGACAGGGACACCGGGGAGCTGTTTTTT. Translated: CASSLFRDRDTGELFF.

The V gene is TRBV18, the J gene TRBJ2-5, with D perhaps TRBD1 (5 bases). The V gene lost 2 bases and the J gene lost 5 bases, with 6 bases spanning the gap. Germline CDR1 and CDR2: KGHSH and LQKENI. The length of the CDR3 is 12 residues. The CDR3 DNA reads TGTGCCAGCTCACCAAACAGGGAGACCCAGTACTTC. Its protein is CASSPNRETQYF.

The V gene is TRBV30, the J gene TRBJ1-1; 8 nucleotides line up with TRBD1. With V trimmed by 5 bases and J by 7 bases, 9 bases remained unmatched. The CDR3 length is 13 residues. Germline-derived CDR1 and CDR2 are GTSNPN and SVGIG (reference sequence). This CDR3 is CAWGGTGVGEAFF. CDR3 coding DNA: TGTGCCTGGGGCGGGACAGGTGTTGGTGAAGCTTTCTTT.

The chain links TRBV29-1 to TRBJ2-7; perhaps TRBD1 as D (6 bases). The CDR3 is 13 residues long. Trimming left V 4 bases short and J 2 bases short, with 12 bases between. Germline assignment: CDR1 SQVTM and CDR2 ANQGSEA. In DNA, the CDR3 is TGCAGCGTTGGGGCCGGGACAACCTACGAGCAGTACTTC. Translation: CSVGAGTTYEQYF.